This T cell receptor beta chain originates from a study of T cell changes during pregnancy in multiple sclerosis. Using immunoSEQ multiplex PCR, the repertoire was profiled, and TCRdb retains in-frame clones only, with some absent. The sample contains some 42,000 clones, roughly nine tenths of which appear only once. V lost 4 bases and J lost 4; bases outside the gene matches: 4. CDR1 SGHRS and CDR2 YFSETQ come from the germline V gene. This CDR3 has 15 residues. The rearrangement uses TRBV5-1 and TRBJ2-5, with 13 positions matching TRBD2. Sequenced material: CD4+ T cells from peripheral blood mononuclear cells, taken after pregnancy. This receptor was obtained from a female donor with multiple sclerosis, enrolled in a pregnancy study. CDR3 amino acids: CASSQLAGGGETQYF. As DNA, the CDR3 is TGCGCCAGCAGCCAACTAGCGGGGGGGGGAGAGACCCAGTACTTC.